The clone carrying this T cell receptor (beta chain) was seen a few times. Its target is not known. The entry originates in a study of beta chain features in type 1 diabetes. Study-level points and caveats: Moderate yet significant TCRB CDR3 shortening was seen in Type 1 diabetes patients in all four CD4+ subsets. PCR could preferentially amplify shorter templates, alike in patients and controls.

Per donor, one heparinised blood draw averaged around 110 mL. Each of the CD4+ naive, central memory, regulatory and stem cell-like memory populations was sorted via CD45RO/CCR7/CD25/CD127/CD95/CD27. The germline V and J ends were trimmed by 5 bases and 7 bases, with 14 bases remaining between them. CDR1 and CDR2 from the germline V gene are SGHTA and FQGNSA. The CDR3 is made up of 13 amino acids. Isolated RNA was reverse transcribed in full, so expressed TCRB transcripts were sequenced. The average read count of naive, central memory and regulatory T cell samples was some 3.9 million. Assay: immunoSEQ multiplex PCR; the TCRdb copy retains only in-frame clones and omits some. This table holds some 370,000 clones, around 10% found once.

The clonotype was recovered from a man younger than 40 with type 1 diabetes. The V call is TRBV7-2, the J call TRBJ1-2; D is possibly TRBD1 (6 bases). Sequenced input: central memory CD4+ T cells from blood. DNA of the CDR3: TGTGCCAGCAGCCAAAACAGGGCAGGTGGCTACACCTTC. Protein sequence: CASSQNRAGGYTF.